The T cell receptor (beta chain) under discussion was sequenced for a study of shared clonotypes between healthy human individuals. The data were produced by immunoSEQ multiplex PCR, yet TCRdb's version contains in-frame clones alone and is incomplete. Seen here are 850,000 to 1,100,000 clones, approximately 77% observed once, and the top ten hold 0.85% to 1%. Germline V gene lookup returns CDR1 SGDLS and CDR2 YYNGEE. Trimming removed 2 bases from V and 6 bases from J; junction bases left unmatched: 7. The CDR3 has 14 residues. Sequenced sample: memory CD4+ T cells from PBMCs. Subset noted: CD45RA-negative fraction. This rearrangement joins TRBV9 to TRBJ2-7; 8 nucleotides line up with TRBD2. This clonotype originated in a man in his late teens or twenties in good health. Some clones in this sample may be carry-over from other donors' samples. The CDR3: CASSVGGSGSEQYF. DNA for the CDR3: TGTGCCAGCAGCGTGGGGGGGAGCGGGAGCGAGCAGTACTTC. Using reference TRBV9 and TRBJ2-7 for the parts outside the CDR3, the full variable domain is DSGVTQTPKHLITATGQRVTLRCSPRSGDLSVYWYQQSLDQGLQFLIQYYNGEERAKGNILERFSAQQFPDLHSELNLSSLELGDSALYFCASSVGGSGSEQYFGPGTRLTVT.